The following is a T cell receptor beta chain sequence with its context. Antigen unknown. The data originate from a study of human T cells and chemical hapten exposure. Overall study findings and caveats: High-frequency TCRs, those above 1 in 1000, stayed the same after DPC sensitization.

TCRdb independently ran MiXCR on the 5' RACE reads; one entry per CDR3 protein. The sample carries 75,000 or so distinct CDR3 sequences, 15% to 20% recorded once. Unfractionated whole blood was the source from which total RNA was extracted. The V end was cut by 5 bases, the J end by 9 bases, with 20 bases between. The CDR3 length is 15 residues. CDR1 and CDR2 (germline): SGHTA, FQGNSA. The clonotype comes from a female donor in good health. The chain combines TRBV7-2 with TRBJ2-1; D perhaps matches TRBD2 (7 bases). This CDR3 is CASSVLAGAFGEQFF. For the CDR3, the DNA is TGTGCCAGCAGCGTCCTGGCGGGGGCCTTCGGTGAGCAGTTCTTC.